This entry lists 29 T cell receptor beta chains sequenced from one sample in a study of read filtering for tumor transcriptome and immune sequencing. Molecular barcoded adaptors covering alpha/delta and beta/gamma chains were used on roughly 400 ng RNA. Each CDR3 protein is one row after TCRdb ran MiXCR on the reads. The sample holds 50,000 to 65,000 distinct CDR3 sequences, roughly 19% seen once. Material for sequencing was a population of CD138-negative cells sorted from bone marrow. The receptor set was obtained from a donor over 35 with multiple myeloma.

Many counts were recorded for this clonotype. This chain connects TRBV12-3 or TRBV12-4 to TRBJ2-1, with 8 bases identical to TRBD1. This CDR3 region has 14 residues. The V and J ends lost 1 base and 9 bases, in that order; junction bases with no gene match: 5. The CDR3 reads CASSLETGAGEQFF. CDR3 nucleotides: TGTGCCAGCAGTTTAGAGACAGGGGCGGGTGAGCAGTTCTTC.

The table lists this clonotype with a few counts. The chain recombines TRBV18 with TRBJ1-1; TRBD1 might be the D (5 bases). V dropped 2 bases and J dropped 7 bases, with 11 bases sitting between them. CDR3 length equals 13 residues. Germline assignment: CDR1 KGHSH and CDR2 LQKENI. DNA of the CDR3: TGTGCCAGCTCACCAGGGATAGGGGTTGAAGCTTTCTTT. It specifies CASSPGIGVEAFF.

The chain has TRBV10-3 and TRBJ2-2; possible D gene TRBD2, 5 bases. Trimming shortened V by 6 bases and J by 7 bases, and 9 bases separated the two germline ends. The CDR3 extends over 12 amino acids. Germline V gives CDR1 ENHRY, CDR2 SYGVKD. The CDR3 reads CAISPAVGELFF. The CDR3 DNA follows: TGTGCCATCAGCCCAGCGGTCGGGGAGCTGTTTTTT.

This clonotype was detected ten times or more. The CDR3 spells CASSIRTSVLEQYF. CDR3 nucleotide sequence: TGTGCCAGCAGCATCCGGACTAGCGTCCTCGAGCAGTACTTC. The V and J genes are TRBV12-3 or TRBV12-4 and TRBJ2-7, with 9 positions matching TRBD2. This CDR3 comprises 14 residues. After removal of 6 bases from V and 6 bases from J, the junction contained 9 bases not matched to a gene.

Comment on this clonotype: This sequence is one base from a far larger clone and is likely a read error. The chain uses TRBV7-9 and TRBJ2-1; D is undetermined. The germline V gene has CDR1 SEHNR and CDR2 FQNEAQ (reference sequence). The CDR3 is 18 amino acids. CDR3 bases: TGTGCCTGCAGCTTGGGCTTCTCTCAGGTCCACAGACGCGATGAGCAGTTCTTC. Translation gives CACSLGFSQVHRRDEQFF.

CDR3 protein: CASSPRGGPVEQYF. The CDR3 DNA reads as TGTGCCAGCAGTCCGCGGGGAGGGCCGGTCGAGCAGTACTTC. The V and J genes are TRBV6-5 and TRBJ2-7; 7 bases match TRBD2. J gave up 6 bases and V 5 bases, and 10 bases lay outside the gene matches. Germline V gene data show CDR1 as MNHEY and CDR2 as SVGAGI. The CDR3 totals 14 residues.

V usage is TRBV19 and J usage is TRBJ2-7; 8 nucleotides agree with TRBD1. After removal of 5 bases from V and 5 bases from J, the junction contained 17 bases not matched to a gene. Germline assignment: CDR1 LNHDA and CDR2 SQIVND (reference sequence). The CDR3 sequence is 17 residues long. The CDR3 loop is CASSPFTGTGVRDEQYF. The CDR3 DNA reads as TGTGCCAGTAGTCCTTTCACCGGGACAGGTGTTCGGGACGAGCAGTACTTC. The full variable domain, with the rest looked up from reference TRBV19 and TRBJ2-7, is DGGITQSPKYLFRKEGQNVTLSCEQNLNHDAMYWYRQDPGQGLRLIYYSQIVNDFQKGDIAEGYSVSREKKESFPLTVTSAQKNPTAFYLCASSPFTGTGVRDEQYFGPGTRLTVT.

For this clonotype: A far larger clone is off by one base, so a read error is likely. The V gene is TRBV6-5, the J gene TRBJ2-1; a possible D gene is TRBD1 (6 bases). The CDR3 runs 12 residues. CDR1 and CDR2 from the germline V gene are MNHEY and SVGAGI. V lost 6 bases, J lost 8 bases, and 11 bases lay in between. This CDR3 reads CASRTGYDEQFF. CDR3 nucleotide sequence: TGTGCCAGCAGGACAGGTTACGATGAGCAGTTCTTC.

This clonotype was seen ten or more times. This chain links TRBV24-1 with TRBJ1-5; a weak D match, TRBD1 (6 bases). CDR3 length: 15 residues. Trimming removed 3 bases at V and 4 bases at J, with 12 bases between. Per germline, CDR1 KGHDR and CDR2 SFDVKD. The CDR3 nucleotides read TGTGCCACCAGTGATGCGACAGGATCAAATCAGCCCCAGCATTTT. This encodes CATSDATGSNQPQHF.

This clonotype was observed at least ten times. CDR3 protein: CSALGLADTQYF. As DNA, the CDR3 is TGCAGTGCTCTGGGGCTGGCAGATACGCAGTATTTT. The chain joins TRBV20-1 to TRBJ2-3, with D possibly matching TRBD1 (5 bases). This CDR3 comprises 12 residues. The V gene lost 5 bases and the J gene lost 4 bases, with 10 bases spanning the gap. The germline CDR1 and CDR2 sequences are DFQATT and SNEGSKA (reference sequence).

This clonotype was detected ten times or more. The CDR3 DNA sequence: TGCGCCAGCAGTGCGCGGGTATCCAATGAGCAGTTCTTC. It is translated as CASSARVSNEQFF. The J gene is TRBJ2-1, the V gene TRBV10-1; tentatively, D is TRBD2 (5 bases). In germline, CDR1 is WNHNN, CDR2 SYGVQD (reference sequence). The ends were cut back, 4 bases at V and 6 bases at J, with 10 bases in the middle. The length of the CDR3 is 13 residues.

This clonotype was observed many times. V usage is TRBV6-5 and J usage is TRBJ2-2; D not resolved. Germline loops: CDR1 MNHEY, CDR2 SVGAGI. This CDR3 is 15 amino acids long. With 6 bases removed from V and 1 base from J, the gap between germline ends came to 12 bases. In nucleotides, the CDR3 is TGTGCCAGCAGAGGTGACACAAGGAACACCGGGGAGCTGTTTTTT. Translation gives CASRGDTRNTGELFF.

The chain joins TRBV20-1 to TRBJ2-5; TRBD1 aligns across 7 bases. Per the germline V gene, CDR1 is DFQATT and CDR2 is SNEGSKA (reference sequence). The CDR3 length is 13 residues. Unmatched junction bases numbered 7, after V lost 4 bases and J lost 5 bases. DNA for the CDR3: TGCAGTGCTAACAGGGGTGGCGAGGAGACCCAGTACTTC. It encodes CSANRGGEETQYF.

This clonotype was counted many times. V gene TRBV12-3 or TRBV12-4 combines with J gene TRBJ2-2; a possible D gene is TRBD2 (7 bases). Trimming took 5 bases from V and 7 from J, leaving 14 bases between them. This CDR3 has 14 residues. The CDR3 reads CASSLGGQGGELFF. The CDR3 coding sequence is TGTGCCAGCAGTCTCGGGGGGCAGGGCGGGGAGCTGTTTTTT.

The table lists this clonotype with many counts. The CDR3 DNA reads as TGTGCCAGCTTAACTAGCGGGAGATACAATGAGCAGTTCTTC. Translation gives CASLTSGRYNEQFF. The chain recombines TRBV28 with TRBJ2-1; 11 bases map to TRBD2. The CDR3 is 14 amino acids. Trimming removed 8 bases from V and 4 bases from J; junction bases left unmatched: 4. Per germline, CDR1 MDHEN and CDR2 SYDVKM.

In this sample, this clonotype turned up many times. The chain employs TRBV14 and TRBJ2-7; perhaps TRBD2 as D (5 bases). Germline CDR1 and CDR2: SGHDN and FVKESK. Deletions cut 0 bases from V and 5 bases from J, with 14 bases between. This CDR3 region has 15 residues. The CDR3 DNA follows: TGTGCCAGCAGCCAAGATCGCGGGCTAGCCAACGAGCAGTACTTC. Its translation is CASSQDRGLANEQYF.

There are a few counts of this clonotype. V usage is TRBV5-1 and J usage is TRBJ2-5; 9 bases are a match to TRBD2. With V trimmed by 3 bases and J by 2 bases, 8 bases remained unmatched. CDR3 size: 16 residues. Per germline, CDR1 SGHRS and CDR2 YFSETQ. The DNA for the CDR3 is TGCGCCAGCAGCTCTCAGACTAGCGGAACTCAAGAGACCCAGTACTTC. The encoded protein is CASSSQTSGTQETQYF. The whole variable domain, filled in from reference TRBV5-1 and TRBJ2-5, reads KAGVTQTPRYLIKTRGQQVTLSCSPISGHRSVSWYQQTPGQGLQFLFEYFSETQRNKGNFPGRFSGRQFSNSRSEMNVSTLELGDSALYLCASSSQTSGTQETQYFGPGTRLLVL.

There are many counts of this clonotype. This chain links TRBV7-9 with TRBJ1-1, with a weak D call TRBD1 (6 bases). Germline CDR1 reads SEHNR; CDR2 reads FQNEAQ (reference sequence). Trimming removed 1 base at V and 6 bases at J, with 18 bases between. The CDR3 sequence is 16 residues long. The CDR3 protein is CASSLVRGLSYPEAFF. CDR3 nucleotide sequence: TGTGCCAGCAGCTTAGTTCGGGGGCTGAGCTATCCTGAAGCTTTCTTT.

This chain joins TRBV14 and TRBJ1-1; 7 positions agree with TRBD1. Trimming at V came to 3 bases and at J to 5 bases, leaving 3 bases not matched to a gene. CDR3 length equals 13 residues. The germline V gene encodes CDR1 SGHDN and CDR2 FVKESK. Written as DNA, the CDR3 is TGTGCCAGCAGCCAGAAACAGGGGACTGAAGCTTTCTTT. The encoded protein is CASSQKQGTEAFF.

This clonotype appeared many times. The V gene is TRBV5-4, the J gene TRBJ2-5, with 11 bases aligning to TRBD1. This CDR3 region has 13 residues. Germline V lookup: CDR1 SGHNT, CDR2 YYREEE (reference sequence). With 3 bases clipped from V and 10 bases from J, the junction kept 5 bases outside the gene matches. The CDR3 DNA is TGTGCCAGCAGCTGGGACAGGGGGGCAAACCAGTACTTC. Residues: CASSWDRGANQYF.

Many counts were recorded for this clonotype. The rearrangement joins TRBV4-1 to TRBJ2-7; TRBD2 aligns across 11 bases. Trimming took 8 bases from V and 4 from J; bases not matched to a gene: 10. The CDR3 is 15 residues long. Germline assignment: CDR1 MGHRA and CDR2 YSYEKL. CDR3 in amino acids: CASGRTTSGSYEQYF. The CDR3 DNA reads TGCGCCAGCGGACGGACAACTAGCGGGAGTTACGAGCAGTACTTC.

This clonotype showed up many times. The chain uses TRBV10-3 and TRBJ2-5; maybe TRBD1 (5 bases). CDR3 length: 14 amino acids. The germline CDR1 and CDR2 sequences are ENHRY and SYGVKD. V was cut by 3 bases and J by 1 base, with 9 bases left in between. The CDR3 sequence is CAISDRVGQETQYF. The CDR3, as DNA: TGTGCCATCAGTGACAGGGTAGGCCAAGAGACCCAGTACTTC.

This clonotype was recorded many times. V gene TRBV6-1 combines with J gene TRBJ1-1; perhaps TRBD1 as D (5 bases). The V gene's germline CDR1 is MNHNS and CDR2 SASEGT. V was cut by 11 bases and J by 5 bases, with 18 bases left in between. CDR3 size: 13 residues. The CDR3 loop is CAGDVKGGTEAFF. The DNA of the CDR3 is TGTGCCGGGGACGTGAAAGGAGGGACTGAAGCTTTCTTT.

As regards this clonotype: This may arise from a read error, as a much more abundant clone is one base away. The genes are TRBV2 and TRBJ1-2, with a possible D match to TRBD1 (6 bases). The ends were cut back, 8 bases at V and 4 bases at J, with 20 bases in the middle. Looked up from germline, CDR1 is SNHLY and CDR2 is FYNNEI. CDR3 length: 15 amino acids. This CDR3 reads CASRGQGDSSYGYTF. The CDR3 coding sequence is TGTGCCAGCCGGGGGCAGGGCGACTCTAGCTATGGCTACACCTTC.

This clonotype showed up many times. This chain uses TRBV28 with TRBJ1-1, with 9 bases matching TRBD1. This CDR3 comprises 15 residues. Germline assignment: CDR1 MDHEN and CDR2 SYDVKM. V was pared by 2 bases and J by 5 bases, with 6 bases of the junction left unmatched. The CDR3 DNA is TGTGCCAGCAGTTTAGGGACAGGGAGGGGGACTGAAGCTTTCTTT. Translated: CASSLGTGRGTEAFF.

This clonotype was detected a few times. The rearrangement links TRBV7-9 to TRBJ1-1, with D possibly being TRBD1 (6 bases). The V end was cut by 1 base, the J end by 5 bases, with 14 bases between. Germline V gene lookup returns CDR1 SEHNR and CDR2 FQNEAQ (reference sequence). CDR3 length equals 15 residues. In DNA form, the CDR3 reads TGTGCCAGCAGCTTAGGAGTACAGGGAGGGACTGAAGCTTTCTTT. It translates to CASSLGVQGGTEAFF.

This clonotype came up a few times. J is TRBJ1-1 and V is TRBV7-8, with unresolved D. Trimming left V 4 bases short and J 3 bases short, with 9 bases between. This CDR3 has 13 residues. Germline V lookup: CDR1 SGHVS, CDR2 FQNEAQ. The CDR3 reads CASSSLDHTEAFF. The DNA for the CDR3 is TGTGCCAGCAGCTCTCTCGACCACACTGAAGCTTTCTTT.

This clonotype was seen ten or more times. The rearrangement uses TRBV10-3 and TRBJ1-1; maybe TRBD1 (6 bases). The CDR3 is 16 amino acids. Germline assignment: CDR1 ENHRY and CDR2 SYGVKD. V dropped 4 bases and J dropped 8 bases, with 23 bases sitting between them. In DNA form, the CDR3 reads TGTGCCATCAGTGTGGGGGAGACAGGCCGGTATAGCGAAGCTTTCTTT. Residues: CAISVGETGRYSEAFF.

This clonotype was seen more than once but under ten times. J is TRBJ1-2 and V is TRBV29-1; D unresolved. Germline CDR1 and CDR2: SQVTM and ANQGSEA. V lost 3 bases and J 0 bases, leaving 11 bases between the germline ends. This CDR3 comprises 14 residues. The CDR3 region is CSVESANSNYGYTF. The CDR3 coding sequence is TGCAGCGTTGAGTCCGCCAACTCTAACTATGGCTACACCTTC. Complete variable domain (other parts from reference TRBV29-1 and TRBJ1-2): SAVISQKPSRDICQRGTSLTIQCQVDSQVTMMFWYRQQPGQSLTLIATANQGSEATYESGFVIDKFPISRPNLTFSTLTVSNMSPEDSSIYLCSVESANSNYGYTFGSGTRLTVV.